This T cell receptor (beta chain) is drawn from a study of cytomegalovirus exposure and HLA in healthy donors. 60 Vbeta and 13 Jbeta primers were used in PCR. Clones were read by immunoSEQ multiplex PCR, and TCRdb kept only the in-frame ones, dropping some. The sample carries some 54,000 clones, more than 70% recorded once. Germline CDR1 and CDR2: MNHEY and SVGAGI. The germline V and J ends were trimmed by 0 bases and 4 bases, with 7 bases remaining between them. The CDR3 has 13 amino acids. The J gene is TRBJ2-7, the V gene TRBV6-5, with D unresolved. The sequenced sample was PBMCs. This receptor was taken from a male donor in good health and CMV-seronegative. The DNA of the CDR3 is TGTGCCAGCAGTTACTCGCCACAGTACGAGCAGTACTTC. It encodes CASSYSPQYEQYF.